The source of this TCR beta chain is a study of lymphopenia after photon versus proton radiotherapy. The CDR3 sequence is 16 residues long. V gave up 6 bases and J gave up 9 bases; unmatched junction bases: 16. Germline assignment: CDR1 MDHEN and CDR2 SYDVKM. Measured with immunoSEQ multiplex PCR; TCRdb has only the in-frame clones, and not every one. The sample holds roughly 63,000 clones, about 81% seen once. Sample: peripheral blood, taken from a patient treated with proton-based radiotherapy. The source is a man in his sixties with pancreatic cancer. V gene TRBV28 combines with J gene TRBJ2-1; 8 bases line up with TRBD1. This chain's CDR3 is CASRLPWTGYHREQFF. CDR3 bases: TGTGCCAGCAGACTCCCATGGACAGGGTATCATCGTGAGCAGTTCTTC. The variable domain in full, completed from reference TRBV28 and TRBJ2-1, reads DVKVTQSSRYLVKRTGEKVFLECVQDMDHENMFWYRQDPGLGLRLIYFSYDVKMKEKGDIPEGYSVSREKKERFSLILESASTNQTSMYLCASRLPWTGYHREQFFGPGTRLTVL.